The T cell receptor (beta chain) described here comes from a study of blood T cell repertoires in COVID-19. Whole-study context: Samples came from the United States, Italy and Spain, spanning acute and convalescent COVID-19. T cells, B-cell-depleted T cells, or PBMCs supplied cDNA or gDNA.

Original handling: Reference gene primer amplification in the assay estimated nucleated cell counts. Method: immunoSEQ multiplex PCR; TCRdb's copy keeps in-frame clones and lacks some. The DNA was the basis for D and trimming; V, J and clone size are from that table. The repertoire holds about 100,000 clones, approximately 80% seen once, with around an eighth in the top ten. Germline CDR1 reads MNHEY; CDR2 reads SVGAGI. Germline trimming cut 6 bases from V and 0 bases from J; bases unmatched to any gene: 5. The CDR3 runs to 15 residues. Material for sequencing was peripheral blood. The gene calls are TRBV6-5 and TRBJ1-3; 7 positions agree with TRBD1. The sequence derives from a woman between 65 and 79 years old with acute or convalescent COVID-19. This CDR3 is CASSQGGNSGNTIYF. CDR3 bases: TGTGCCAGCAGCCAAGGGGGCAACTCTGGAAACACCATATATTTT.